This TCR beta chain was profiled in a study of T cell repertoires in cytomegalovirus infection (dated by TCRdb to the late 2010s). Background on the whole study: Donor HLA type was relevant to the analysis, as public TCR beta signatures indicated carriage of CMV infection together with the matching HLA type. Study-wide findings and limitations: Cumulative frequency of public TCR beta family members discriminated carriers of CMV infection plus the relevant HLA type in this cohort and an independent roughly 350-donor cohort. In the ex vivo response, HLA-C-restricted CMV-specific TCR beta clonotypes were dominant, and in two of eight donors the single most frequent clonotype came from this HLA-C-restricted group.

The sample holds a few counts of this clonotype. No antigen is known for it. Within one base of it there is no much larger clone, and no base qualities were kept. From its cysteine to its phenylalanine, the CDR3 spans 13 amino acids. Left in the record is the CDR3 DNA by itself, 39 bases read in frame from the first base. The germline V gene gives CDR1 as KGHSH and CDR2 as LQKENI. Between the V and J ends, shortened by 6 bases and 6 bases respectively, the junction contains 15 bases. The instrument was an Illumina HiSeq 1500. Using fastp trimming at Q25 and MiXCR clonotype assembly, TCRdb reanalyzed the public sequencing data and kept in-frame beta chains. All rows with the same CDR3 protein become a single entry with the most common DNA and genes. This sample gives about 360,000 distinct CDR3 sequences in total; 15% to 20% of them show up just once. Approximately 10% of the sample is in the top ten clones.

The receptor was isolated from a human donor in good health (CMV status not recorded). Some clones in this sample may be carry-over from other donors' samples. Material for sequencing was PBMCs. This chain is built from TRBV18 and TRBJ2-7; the D gene is perhaps TRBD1, on 6 matching bases. The sequence in DNA is TGTGCCAGCTCGCAACAGGGTTCTGGCGAGCAGTACTTC. It translates to CASSQQGSGEQYF. Beyond the CDR3, the reference TRBV18 and TRBJ2-7 genes provide the residues; the full variable domain reads: NAGVMQNPRHLVRRRGQEARLRCSPMKGHSHVYWYRQLPEEGLKFMVYLQKENIIDESGMPKERFSAEFPKEGPSILRIQQVVRGDSAAYFCASSQQGSGEQYFGPGTRLTVT.